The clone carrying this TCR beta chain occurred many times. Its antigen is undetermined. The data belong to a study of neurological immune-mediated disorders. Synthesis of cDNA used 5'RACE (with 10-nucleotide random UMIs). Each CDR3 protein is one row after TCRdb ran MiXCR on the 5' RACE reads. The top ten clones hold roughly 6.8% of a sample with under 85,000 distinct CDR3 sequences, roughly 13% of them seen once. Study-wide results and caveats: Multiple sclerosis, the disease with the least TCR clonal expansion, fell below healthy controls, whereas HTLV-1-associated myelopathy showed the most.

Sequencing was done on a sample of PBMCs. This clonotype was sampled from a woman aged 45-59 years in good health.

CDR3 sequence reads: CASSPYRTGETQYF. The CDR3, as DNA: TGTGCCAGCAGTCCCTATAGGACAGGGGAGACCCAGTACTTC. The chain combines TRBV12-3 or TRBV12-4 with TRBJ2-5; TRBD1 matches 8 bases. Trimming removed 5 bases from V and 5 bases from J; junction bases left unmatched: 7. The CDR3 has 14 amino acids.